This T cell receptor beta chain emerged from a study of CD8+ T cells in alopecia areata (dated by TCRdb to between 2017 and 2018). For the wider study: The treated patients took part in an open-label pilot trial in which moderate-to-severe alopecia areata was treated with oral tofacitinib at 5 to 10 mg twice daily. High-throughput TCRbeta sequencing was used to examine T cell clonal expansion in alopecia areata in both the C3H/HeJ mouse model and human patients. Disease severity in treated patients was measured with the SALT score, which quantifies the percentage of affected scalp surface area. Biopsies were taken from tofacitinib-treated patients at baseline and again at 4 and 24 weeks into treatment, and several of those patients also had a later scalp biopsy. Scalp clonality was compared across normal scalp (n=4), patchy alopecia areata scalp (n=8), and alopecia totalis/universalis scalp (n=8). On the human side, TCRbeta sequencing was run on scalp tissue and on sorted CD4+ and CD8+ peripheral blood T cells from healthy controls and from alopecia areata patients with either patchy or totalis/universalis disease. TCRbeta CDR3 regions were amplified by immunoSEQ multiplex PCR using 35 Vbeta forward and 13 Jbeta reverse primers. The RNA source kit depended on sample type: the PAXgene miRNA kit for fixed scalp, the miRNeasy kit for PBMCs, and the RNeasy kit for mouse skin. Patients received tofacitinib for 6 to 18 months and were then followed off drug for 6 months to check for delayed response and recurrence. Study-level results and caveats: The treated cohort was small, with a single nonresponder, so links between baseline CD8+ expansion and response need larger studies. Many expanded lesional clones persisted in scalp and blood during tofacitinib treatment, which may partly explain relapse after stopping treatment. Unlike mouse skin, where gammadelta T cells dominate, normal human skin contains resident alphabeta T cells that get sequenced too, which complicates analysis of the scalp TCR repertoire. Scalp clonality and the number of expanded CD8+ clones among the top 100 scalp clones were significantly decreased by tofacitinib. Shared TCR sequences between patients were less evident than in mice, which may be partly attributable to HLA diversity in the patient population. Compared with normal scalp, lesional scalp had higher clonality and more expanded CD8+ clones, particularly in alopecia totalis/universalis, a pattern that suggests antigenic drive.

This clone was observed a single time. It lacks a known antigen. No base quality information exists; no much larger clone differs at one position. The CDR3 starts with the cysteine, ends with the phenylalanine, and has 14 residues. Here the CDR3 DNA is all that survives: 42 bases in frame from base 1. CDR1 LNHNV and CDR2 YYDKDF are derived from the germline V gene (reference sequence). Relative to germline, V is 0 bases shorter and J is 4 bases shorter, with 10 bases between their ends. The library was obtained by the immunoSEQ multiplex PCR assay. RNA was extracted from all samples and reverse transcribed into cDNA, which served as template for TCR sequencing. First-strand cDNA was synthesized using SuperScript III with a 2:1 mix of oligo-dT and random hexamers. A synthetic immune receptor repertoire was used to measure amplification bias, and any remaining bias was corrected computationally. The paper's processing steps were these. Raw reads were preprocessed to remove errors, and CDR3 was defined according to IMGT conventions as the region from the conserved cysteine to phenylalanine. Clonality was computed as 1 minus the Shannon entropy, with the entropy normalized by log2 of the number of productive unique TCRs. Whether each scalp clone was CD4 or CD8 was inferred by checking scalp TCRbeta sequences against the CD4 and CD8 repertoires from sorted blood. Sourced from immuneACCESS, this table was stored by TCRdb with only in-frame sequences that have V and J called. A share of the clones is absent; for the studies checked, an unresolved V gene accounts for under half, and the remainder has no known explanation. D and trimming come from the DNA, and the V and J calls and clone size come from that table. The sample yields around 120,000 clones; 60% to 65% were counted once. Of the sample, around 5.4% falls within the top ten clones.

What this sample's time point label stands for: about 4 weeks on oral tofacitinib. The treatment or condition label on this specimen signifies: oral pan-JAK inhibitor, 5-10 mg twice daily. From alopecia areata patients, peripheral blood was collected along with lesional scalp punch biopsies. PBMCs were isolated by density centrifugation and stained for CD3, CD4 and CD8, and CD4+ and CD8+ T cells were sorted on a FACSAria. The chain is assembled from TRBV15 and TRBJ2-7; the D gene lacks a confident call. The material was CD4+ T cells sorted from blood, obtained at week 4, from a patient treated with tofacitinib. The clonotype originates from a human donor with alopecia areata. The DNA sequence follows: TGTGCCACCAGCAGAGATGTAGTGGCGTACGAGCAGTACTTC. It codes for CATSRDVVAYEQYF. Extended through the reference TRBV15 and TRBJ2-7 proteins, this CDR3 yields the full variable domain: DAMVIQNPRYQVTQFGKPVTLSCSQTLNHNVMYWYQQKSSQAPKLLFHYYDKDFNNEADTPDNFQSRRPNTSFCFLDIRSPGLGDTAMYLCATSRDVVAYEQYFGPGTRLTVT.